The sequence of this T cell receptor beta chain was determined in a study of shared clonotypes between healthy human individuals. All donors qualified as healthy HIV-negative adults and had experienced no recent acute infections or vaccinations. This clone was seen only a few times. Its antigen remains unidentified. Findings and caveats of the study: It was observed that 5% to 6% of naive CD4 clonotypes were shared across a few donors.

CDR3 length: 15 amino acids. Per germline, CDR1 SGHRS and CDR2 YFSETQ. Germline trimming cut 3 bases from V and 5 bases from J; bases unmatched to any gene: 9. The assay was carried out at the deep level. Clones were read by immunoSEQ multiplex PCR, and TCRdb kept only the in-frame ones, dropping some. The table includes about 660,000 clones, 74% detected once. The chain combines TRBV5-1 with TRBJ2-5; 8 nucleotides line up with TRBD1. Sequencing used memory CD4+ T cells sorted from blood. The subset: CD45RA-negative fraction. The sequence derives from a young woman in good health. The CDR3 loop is CASSSSGGIGETQYF. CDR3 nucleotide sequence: TGCGCCAGCAGCTCCTCAGGGGGCATAGGGGAGACCCAGTACTTC.